Listed below are T cell receptor beta chains from one sample, sequenced in a study of T cell responses to AZD1222 COVID-19 vaccine. Only in-frame clones appear in the TCRdb table, and some are missing; sequencing was by immunoSEQ multiplex PCR. Of fewer than 40,000 clones in the sample, roughly 85% are singletons; the top ten hold around a quarter. The source material was peripheral blood, sampled 28 days after the second dose of the MenACWY control vaccine. All receptors derive from an adult who received the MenACWY meningococcal vaccine as a control. Each CDR3 is given with its conserved first and last residue. Each record gives: J gene, clone size, D gene, V gene, CDR3 protein, CDR3 DNA. D genes are given only for firm matches. Size is stated for part of the rows, as once, few or many counts, or as a class when the clone is expanded.

TRBJ2-7,-,TRBD1,TRBV7-2,CASSLGTGAYEQYF,TGTGCCAGCAGCTTAGGGACAGGGGCCTACGAGCAGTACTTC
TRBJ2-7,once,-,TRBV10-3,CAISDGVYEQYF,TGTGCCATCAGTGACGGAGTTTACGAGCAGTACTTC
TRBJ2-7,-,-,TRBV5-1,CASSLEQGKSYEQYF,TGCGCCAGCAGCTTGGAACAGGGTAAATCCTACGAGCAGTACTTC
TRBJ1-3,-,TRBD1,TRBV11-3,CASSFVLYAGGQFGNTIYF,TGTGCCAGCAGCTTCGTTCTTTATGCAGGGGGACAATTTGGAAACACCATATATTTT
TRBJ2-2,-,-,TRBV28,CASSPLGAGELFF,TGTGCCAGCAGCCCCCTCGGAGCCGGGGAGCTGTTTTTT
TRBJ2-1,-,TRBD2,TRBV5-6,CASSRGRLVAGGNEQFF,TGTGCCAGCAGCAGGGGACGGTTGGTAGCGGGAGGTAATGAGCAGTTCTTC
TRBJ2-2,-,-,TRBV9,CASSVEVWGSGELFF,TGTGCCAGCAGCGTAGAAGTGTGGGGCTCGGGGGAGCTGTTTTTT
TRBJ2-7,-,-,TRBV4-1,CASSPAQLWSYEQYF,TGCGCCAGCAGTCCGGCCCAGCTATGGAGTTACGAGCAGTACTTC
TRBJ1-3,-,-,TRBV28,CASSPGDRNTIYF,TGTGCCAGCAGTCCCGGGGACAGAAACACCATATATTTT
TRBJ1-3,-,-,TRBV30,CAWSVSATPSGNTIYF,TGTGCCTGGAGTGTTTCAGCAACCCCCTCTGGAAACACCATATATTTT
TRBJ2-1,once,-,TRBV27,CASSWGGRLTEQFF,TGTGCCAGCAGTTGGGGGGGCAGGTTGACTGAGCAGTTCTTC
TRBJ2-3,-,TRBD2,TRBV24-1,CATSDSPLAGARDTQYF,TGTGCCACCAGTGATTCCCCCCTAGCGGGAGCTCGAGATACGCAGTATTTT
TRBJ1-2,-,TRBD1,TRBV11-3,CASSHIWTGGGCYGYTF,TGTGCCAGCAGCCATATTTGGACAGGGGGCGGCTGTTATGGCTACACCTTC
TRBJ2-4,-,TRBD1,TRBV27,CASSRDSLNIQYF,TGTGCCAGCAGTCGGGACAGTCTAAACATTCAGTACTTC
TRBJ2-1,-,-,TRBV13,CASSLQGNEQFF,TGTGCCAGCAGCTTACAGGGCAATGAGCAGTTCTTC
TRBJ2-5,-,TRBD1,TRBV7-3,CASSLRGTDGETQYF,TGTGCCAGCAGCTTAAGAGGGACAGACGGGGAGACCCAGTACTTC
TRBJ1-1,-,TRBD1,TRBV19,CASSDPGQGNTEAFF,TGTGCCAGTAGTGATCCGGGACAGGGGAACACTGAAGCTTTCTTT
TRBJ2-5,once,-,TRBV7-9,CASSLALKEETQYF,TGTGCCAGCAGCTTAGCGCTTAAGGAAGAGACCCAGTACTTC
TRBJ1-2,-,-,TRBV19,CASSIERGAYGYTF,TGTGCCAGTAGTATAGAAAGAGGGGCATACGGCTACACCTTC
TRBJ2-1,once,TRBD2,TRBV7-9,CASSSSDSYTGTRYNEQFF,TGTGCCAGCAGCTCCTCGGACAGTTACACCGGGACTAGGTACAATGAGCAGTTCTTC
TRBJ2-7,-,TRBD2,TRBV5-4,CASSRIASGGSYEQYF,TGTGCCAGCAGTCGTATTGCTAGCGGGGGTTCCTACGAGCAGTACTTC
TRBJ2-3,-,-,TRBV5-1,CASSYAREFMTDTQYF,TGCGCCAGCAGCTACGCCCGGGAGTTCATGACAGATACGCAGTATTTT
TRBJ1-1,-,-,TRBV10-3,CATGGATGMNTEAFF,TGTGCCACTGGGGGGGCAACTGGCATGAACACTGAAGCTTTCTTT
TRBJ2-6,-,-,TRBV28,CASSLPQRSGANVLTF,TGTGCCAGCAGTTTACCACAGCGCTCTGGGGCCAACGTCCTGACTTTC
TRBJ2-5,-,-,TRBV30,CAWSSLETQYF,TGTGCCTGGAGTAGCCTCGAGACCCAGTACTTC
TRBJ1-5,few,-,TRBV6-5,CASSSFGTAGQPQHF,TGTGCCAGCAGTTCTTTTGGAACAGCGGGACAGCCCCAGCATTTT
TRBJ2-7,-,-,TRBV3-1/TRBV3-2,CASSLGARGEKQYF,TGTGCCAGCAGCCTCGGGGCCAGGGGGGAGAAGCAGTACTTC
TRBJ2-3,-,-,TRBV5-1,CASSLGDSTDTQYF,TGCGCCAGCAGCTTAGGGGACTCCACAGATACGCAGTATTTT
TRBJ2-7,-,-,TRBV28,CASNLPDRGEQYF,TGTGCCAGCAACCTCCCGGACCGCGGCGAGCAGTACTTC